This entry lists 19 T cell receptor beta chains sequenced from one sample in a study of cytomegalovirus exposure and HLA in healthy donors. This PCR relied on a set of 60 Vbeta primers and 13 Jbeta primers. TCRdb keeps only in-frame clones here, not all; method: immunoSEQ multiplex PCR. The sample contains some 140,000 clones, approximately 73% of which appear only once. Input material: PBMCs. These receptors all stem from a woman in her 40s in good health and CMV-seronegative.

The chain employs TRBV6-5 and TRBJ1-5; 8 positions match TRBD1. Per germline, CDR1 MNHEY and CDR2 SVGAGI. V lost 7 bases and J lost 7; bases outside the gene matches: 9. This CDR3 is built from 14 residues. The CDR3 DNA is TGTGCCAGCAACCTCAGGGGGCTCGAACAGCCCCAGCATTTT. This gives the protein CASNLRGLEQPQHF.

This chain connects TRBV7-3 to TRBJ2-3; 12 bases are shared with TRBD1. V was clipped by 2 bases and J by 4 bases; unmatched bases: 7. This CDR3 contains 17 residues. Per germline, CDR1 SGHTA and CDR2 FQGTGA. CDR3 DNA sequence: TGTGCCAGCAGCTTAGGCGCCGGGACAGGGGGCGCAGATACGCAGTATTTT. It specifies CASSLGAGTGGADTQYF.

A note on this clone: The CDR3 end shows no conserved phenylalanine or tryptophan, and so a read error is likely. V and J are TRBV4-1 and TRBJ1-2, with D hard to call. The CDR3 is 16 amino acids. Germline CDR1 is MGHRA and CDR2 is YSYEKL. Trimming pared 4 bases from V and 3 bases from J, leaving 18 bases between. As DNA, the CDR3 is TGCGCCAGCAGCCTAGGCTTTCGGAGCTGGGACTATGGCTACACCCTC. It encodes CASSLGFRSWDYGYTL.

In its sample, this clone was seen once. The sample holds other DNA sequences that translate to the same CDR3. The rearrangement joins TRBV7-9 to TRBJ2-2; TRBD1 matches at 8 bases. Unmatched junction bases numbered 5, after V lost 4 bases and J lost 4 bases. The CDR3 is 15 residues long. Per germline, CDR1 SEHNR and CDR2 FQNEAQ (reference sequence). The CDR3 loop is CASSSDRGPTGELFF. In DNA, the CDR3 is TGTGCCAGCAGCTCAGACAGGGGTCCCACCGGGGAGCTGTTTTTT.

This rearrangement joins TRBV19 to TRBJ2-1, with TRBD2 matching over 10 bases. J was trimmed by 8 bases and V by 9 bases; bases with no gene match: 10. The CDR3 has 14 residues. Germline V CDR1 and CDR2: LNHDA, SQIVND (reference sequence). The CDR3 is CASQKRGGVDEQFF. DNA for the CDR3: TGTGCCAGCCAGAAGCGGGGGGGCGTAGATGAGCAGTTCTTC.

The chain employs TRBV5-1 and TRBJ1-4; TRBD1 might be the D (6 bases). Per germline, CDR1 SGHRS and CDR2 YFSETQ. The CDR3 is 16 residues long. V gave up 6 bases and J gave up 3 bases, with 18 bases separating them. DNA of the CDR3: TGCGCCAGCATTTTAACAGGGCCCCGACCTAATGAAAAACTGTTTTTT. Translated: CASILTGPRPNEKLFF.

The chain is built from TRBV15 and TRBJ2-1; 7 nucleotides agree with TRBD2. Trimming at V came to 3 bases and at J to 13 bases, leaving 6 bases not matched to a gene. The CDR3 runs 12 residues. Germline V gene data show CDR1 as LNHNV and CDR2 as YYDKDF (reference sequence). CDR3 coding DNA: TGTGCCACCAGCAGCCCCCCGGGACTACAGTTCTTC. Amino acids: CATSSPPGLQFF.

The chain links TRBV11-2 to TRBJ2-3, with 10 bases aligning to TRBD2. V was pared by 3 bases and J by 6 bases, with 6 bases of the junction left unmatched. Germline V gives CDR1 SGHAT, CDR2 FQNNGV. There are 15 residues in the CDR3. CDR3 bases: TGTGCCAGCAGCTTTAGCGGGGGGATTACTGATACGCAGTATTTT. Translation gives CASSFSGGITDTQYF.

The chain combines TRBV6-1 with TRBJ1-5; the D is unclear. The CDR3 covers 12 residues. V gave up 6 bases and J gave up 3 bases, with 6 bases separating them. Germline V CDR1 and CDR2: MNHNS, SASEGT. CDR3 DNA: TGTGCCAGCAGCATCTACAATCAGCCCCAGCATTTT. This translates into CASSIYNQPQHF.

CDR3: CASSWGGQVEEQYF. CDR3 in DNA: TGCGCCAGCAGCTGGGGCGGACAGGTGGAAGAGCAGTACTTC. V and J are TRBV5-1 and TRBJ2-7, with TRBD1 identical over 7 bases. Looked up from germline, CDR1 is SGHRS and CDR2 is YFSETQ. J was trimmed by 7 bases and V by 3 bases; bases with no gene match: 10. The CDR3 extends over 14 amino acids.

The rearrangement uses TRBV9 and TRBJ2-3; 7 nucleotides agree with TRBD2. This CDR3 contains 16 residues. V lost 3 bases, J lost 1 base, and 8 bases stayed unmatched. CDR1 is SGDLS and CDR2 is YYNGEE in the germline V gene. The CDR3 bases are TGTGCCAGCAGCGCCCCCAAACGGGGGGGCACAGATACGCAGTATTTT. The encoded protein is CASSAPKRGGTDTQYF.

This chain joins TRBV11-2 and TRBJ2-3; D may be TRBD2 (6 bases). V lost 4 bases and J 6 bases, leaving 14 bases between the germline ends. From germline, CDR1 is SGHAT and CDR2 FQNNGV. The CDR3 spans 14 residues. CDR3 bases: TGTGCCAGCAGCTCGTTGACTAGGGCGGATACGCAGTATTTT. Translating gives CASSSLTRADTQYF.

V gene TRBV11-1 combines with J gene TRBJ1-4, with 8 bases lining up with TRBD1. The length of the CDR3 is 14 residues. V was pared by 5 bases and J by 8 bases, with 7 bases of the junction left unmatched. In germline, CDR1 is SGHAT, CDR2 FQDESV (reference sequence). The CDR3 reads CASSNGQGREKLFF. The CDR3 coding sequence is TGTGCCAGCAGCAATGGACAGGGACGGGAAAAACTGTTTTTT.

V is TRBV5-1 and J is TRBJ2-1, with 8 bases aligning to TRBD1. CDR1 is SGHRS and CDR2 is YFSETQ in the germline V gene. V dropped 0 bases and J dropped 4; count of bases not matched to a gene: 9. The CDR3 has 17 residues. This CDR3 reads CASSLDLDRDSYNEQFF. CDR3 DNA sequence: TGCGCCAGCAGCTTGGACCTGGACAGGGATAGTTACAATGAGCAGTTCTTC.

The chain joins TRBV11-2 to TRBJ1-1, with D possibly being TRBD1 (6 bases). In germline, CDR1 is SGHAT, CDR2 FQNNGV. CDR3 length: 16 amino acids. The ends were cut back, 0 bases at V and 3 bases at J, with 14 bases in the middle. The CDR3 protein is CASSLEQGLIYTEAFF. Here the CDR3 DNA reads TGTGCCAGCAGCTTAGAGCAGGGGCTTATTTACACTGAAGCTTTCTTT.

This clone was counted only a few times. The chain has TRBV29-1 and TRBJ2-7; D is ambiguous. Germline loops: CDR1 SQVTM, CDR2 ANQGSEA. V shed 4 bases and J shed 5 bases, with 15 bases lying between them. The CDR3 is made up of 13 amino acids. The CDR3 protein is CSVVAGNANEQYF. The CDR3 bases are TGCAGCGTTGTTGCAGGCAACGCTAACGAGCAGTACTTC.

This clone showed up just a few times. The sample holds other DNA sequences that translate to the same CDR3. V is TRBV27 and J is TRBJ1-6, with D unclear. The CDR3 totals 12 residues. V shed 2 bases and J shed 6 bases, with 2 bases lying between them. CDR1 and CDR2 (germline): MNHEY, SMNVEV (reference sequence). The CDR3: CASSLLNSPLHF. The CDR3 DNA is TGTGCCAGCAGTTTACTTAATTCACCCCTCCACTTT.

The chain is built from TRBV7-2 and TRBJ2-4; 9 bases are a match to TRBD1. The CDR3 has 14 amino acids. The germline V gene has CDR1 SGHTA and CDR2 FQGNSA. V trimming: 1 base; J trimming: 7 bases; junction bases outside the gene matches: 2. This chain's CDR3 is CASSLGGTGNIQYF. The CDR3 bases are TGTGCCAGCAGCTTAGGTGGGACAGGGAACATTCAGTACTTC. Variable domain in full (rest from reference TRBV7-2 and TRBJ2-4): GAGVSQSPSNKVTEKGKDVELRCDPISGHTALYWYRQSLGQGLEFLIYFQGNSAPDKSGLPSDRFSAERTGGSVSTLTIQRTQQEDSAVYLCASSLGGTGNIQYFGAGTRLSVL.

In regard to this clone: The sample has other DNA sequences that encode this CDR3 too. The rearrangement links TRBV7-6 to TRBJ2-2; no clear D. Trimming pared 5 bases from V and 6 bases from J, leaving 10 bases between. The CDR3 extends over 13 amino acids. Germline CDR1 is SGHVS and CDR2 is FNYEAQ. CDR3 protein: CASSPSWPGELFF. The CDR3 bases are TGTGCCAGCAGCCCATCCTGGCCCGGGGAGCTGTTTTTT.